These 7 T cell receptor beta chains originate from one sample sequenced in a study of Tregs in tolerant kidney transplant recipients. Some clones are missing from TCRdb's copy, which holds only in-frame ones; the method was immunoSEQ multiplex PCR. The sample consists of 60,000 to 65,000 clones, 95% to 98% of them appearing once. Here the sequenced sample was Tregs from blood, taken before the transplant. Receptors originate from a human donor who received a combined kidney and bone marrow transplant.

This clone was seen only once. V usage is TRBV9 and J usage is TRBJ1-2; D is undetermined. Germline CDR1 reads SGDLS; CDR2 reads YYNGEE. This CDR3 has 14 residues. Trimming pared 0 bases from V and 2 bases from J, leaving 8 bases between. CDR3 region: CASSVAIRNYGYTF. CDR3 sequence (DNA): TGTGCCAGCAGCGTAGCTATTCGAAACTATGGCTACACCTTC.

This chain links TRBV4-1 with TRBJ1-1; no clear D gene. Trimming pared 1 base from V and 11 bases from J, leaving 14 bases between. This CDR3 has 13 residues. Germline values: CDR1 MGHRA, CDR2 YSYEKL. CDR3 sequence: CASSQGGSPRAFF. CDR3 bases: TGCGCCAGCAGCCAAGGTGGAAGCCCCAGGGCTTTCTTT.

The chain carries TRBV19 and TRBJ1-5, with 12 bases fitting TRBD1. The CDR3 consists of 15 residues. V shed 4 bases and J 7 bases; nucleotides not matched to a gene: 5. CDR1 is LNHDA and CDR2 is SQIVND in the germline V gene (reference sequence). The CDR3 region is CASSRSGQGAQPQHF. CDR3 DNA: TGTGCCAGTAGTAGATCGGGACAGGGGGCCCAGCCCCAGCATTTT.

This sequence joins TRBV7-2 and TRBJ2-1, with 11 bases that match TRBD2. CDR3 length: 16 amino acids. Germline assignment: CDR1 SGHTA and CDR2 FQGNSA. V lost 5 bases to trimming and J lost 15 bases; unmatched junction nucleotides: 18. This CDR3 is CASSRLAGIPLMSSFF. The CDR3 nucleotides read TGTGCCAGCAGCAGACTAGCGGGGATTCCCCTAATGAGTTCGTTCTTC. Using reference TRBV7-2 and TRBJ2-1 for the parts outside the CDR3, the full variable domain is GAGVSQSPSNKVTEKGKDVELRCDPISGHTALYWYRQSLGQGLEFLIYFQGNSAPDKSGLPSDRFSAERTGGSVSTLTIQRTQQEDSAVYLCASSRLAGIPLMSSFFGPGTRLTVL.

CDR3 nucleotide sequence: TGTGCCAGCTCTTCCGGGACAGGGGGAGAACATTCACCCCTCCACTTT. It encodes CASSSGTGGEHSPLHF. The V gene is TRBV18, the J gene TRBJ1-6; 11 bases match TRBD1. This CDR3 has 16 amino acids. Germline loops: CDR1 KGHSH, CDR2 LQKENI. The J segment lost 8 bases and the V segment lost 6 bases, leaving 9 bases of the junction unmatched.

The J gene is TRBJ2-1, the V gene TRBV7-2; TRBD2 agrees at 11 bases. The CDR3 loop spans 14 amino acids. The V gene's germline CDR1 is SGHTA and CDR2 FQGNSA. V dropped 8 bases and J dropped 4; count of bases not matched to a gene: 4. CDR3: CASRPSGGYNEQFF. For the CDR3, the DNA is TGTGCCAGCCGCCCTAGCGGGGGGTACAATGAGCAGTTCTTC.

CDR3 DNA sequence: TGTGCCAGCAGTGGCGGATCGAACACCGGGGAGCTGTTTTTT. It encodes CASSGGSNTGELFF. The V gene is TRBV21-1, the J gene TRBJ2-2; the tabulated D call, TRBD2, remains unverified against the DNA. TRBV21-1 constitutes a pseudogene. This CDR3 is 14 amino acids long.